This T cell receptor beta chain was documented in a study of shared clonotypes between healthy human individuals (dated by TCRdb to 2020 to 2022). At the level of the whole study: The cohort included a few men and a couple of women between 18 and 49 years of age. For each donor, CD4 naive and CD4 memory were each run on three plates, CD8 naive on two plates, and CD8 memory on one plate. To estimate repertoire size and how much clonotypes are shared between individuals, the study performed deep sequencing of blood TCR repertoires from roughly five healthy adults. Different laboratories and diverse techniques were used to prepare libraries and sequence TCR repertoires, to increase sequencing depth and limit assay-specific biases. Between about 0.85 and 9.5 billion PBMCs per donor were obtained by leukapheresis. Broader findings and caveats from the paper: Pairwise subsampling indicated that sequencing depth was expected to affect the degree of clonotype sharing among donors. The genetic and exposure-history diversity represented was limited by the small number of donors. Rarefaction of sorted-subset datasets indicated incomplete sequencing despite the large sequencing depth. Estimated clonotype richness was generally larger for naive than for memory subsets. About 5% of naive CD4, roughly 3.6% of naive CD8, 2.3% of memory CD4, and approximately 0.4% of memory CD8 clonotypes were shared across four donors. Higher generation probabilities were observed for clonotypes shared by all four sorted-subset donors than for non-shared clonotypes. Sampling was restricted to blood, and TCR repertoires in tissue are likely to differ from TCR repertoires in blood.

A word on this clone: Its antigen is still unknown. There are no base qualities to consult, and no much larger clone falls within one base.

TCR CDR3 regions were amplified from genomic DNA by multiplex PCR using the deep immunoSEQ assay. For each cell subset, the extracted genomic DNA was distributed evenly across all wells of several immunoSEQ 96-well plates, and each plate served as one replicate. Each replicate PCR for sorted subsets received around 200 ng genomic DNA, equal to tens of thousands of T cell genomes. Purified libraries were quantified with a Qubit 3.0 fluorometer, sized on a Bioanalyzer 2100, and re-quantified with the KAPA Library Quantification kit. A separate single-read 150-cycle Illumina NextSeq 550 flow cell was used to sequence each immunoSEQ 96-well plate. The source study handled its data this way. Because the immunoSEQ output included only junctional sequences and no quality scores, the filtering could not be the same as the filtering used for full-length reads. Sequences were annotated with PyIR, a Python wrapper for IgBLAST v1.9, using IMGT germline references to assign V/J genes and CDR3. Reads with weak V/J assignments (E-value above 1e-6), missing CDR3, stop codons, out-of-frame junctions, or ambiguous translated residues were removed. V3J clonotypes were defined by identical inferred V gene, J gene, and CDR3 amino acid sequence. Percentage overlap between repertoires was computed as shared unique clonotypes divided by the size of the smaller repertoire. Three approaches were used to assess repertoire richness: RTK rarefaction, the Chao1 estimator, and Recon v2.1 estimates of unobserved clonotypes. Generation probabilities for all TCRbeta clonotypes obtained by the gDNA method from several donors were computed using OLGA. TCRdb limited this immuneACCESS table to in-frame rearrangements with V and J called. A share of clones is missing; checked studies link under half to unresolved V genes, and the rest is unexplained. From that table come the V and J calls and clone size; the DNA was used to work out D and trimming. For this sample the table gives roughly 2.1 million clones, of which under 95% were detected only once. The top ten clonotypes cover 1.5% to 2% of the sample.

V loses 3 bases, J loses 10 bases, and the germline ends lie 22 bases apart. According to the germline V gene, CDR1 reads SGHVS and CDR2 reads FQNEAQ. There are 16 amino acids in the CDR3, from cysteine to phenylalanine inclusive. Of the read, only the CDR3 DNA is kept; its 48 bases are in frame from base 1. For the CD8 naive samples, CD45RO-negative cells were positively selected for CCR7, yielding a CD45RA+CCR7+ population from which TemRA cells were excluded. Donors were healthy HIV-negative adults with no recently reported acute infections or vaccinations. All donors were Caucasian adults living in Nashville, Tennessee, USA. Blood was obtained by leukapheresis, after which PBMCs were separated by Ficoll-Histopaque density gradient centrifugation and cryopreserved in liquid nitrogen vapor phase. Analytical flow cytometry was used to check the purity and quantity of every magnetically sorted T cell population. Genomic DNA was isolated from each sorted fraction and quantified by UV absorbance on a Nanodrop 2000c.

This TCR was sampled from a man younger than 30 in good health. Some clones in this sample may be carry-over from other donors' samples. This chain joins TRBV7-8 to TRBJ2-1; there is no confident call for the D gene. The sample comprised naive CD8+ T cells from PBMCs. According to the study, the label for this sample's cell subset or site signals: CD45RA+CCR7+. The nucleotide sequence is TGTGCCAGCAGCTTGGCCCGTACTCCGGGCAAGATAGAGCAGTTCTTC. Its product reads: CASSLARTPGKIEQFF. The CDR3, completed at both ends by the reference TRBV7-8 and TRBJ2-1 genes, gives the full variable domain GAGVSQSPRYKVAKRGQDVALRCDPISGHVSLFWYQQALGQGPEFLTYFQNEAQLDKSGLPSDRFFAERPEGSVSTLKIQRTQQEDSAVYLCASSLARTPGKIEQFFGPGTRLTVL.